This entry is about one T cell receptor beta chain. The assay was immunoSEQ multiplex PCR, and TCRdb's table has in-frame clones only and misses some. This sample carries around 100,000 clones, 70% to 90% of them seen once, and the ten largest clones take under 4%. The data derive from a study of blood T cell repertoires in COVID-19. Study background: COVID-19 samples from acute and convalescent phases originated in the United States, Italy and Spain.

Per the germline V gene, CDR1 is SGDLS and CDR2 is YYNGEE. The junction had 3 bases not matched to a gene; V was cut back by 2 bases and J by 0 bases. The CDR3 consists of 15 residues. Input material: peripheral blood. The J gene is TRBJ1-1, the V gene TRBV9, with TRBD1 matching 8 bases. This sequence was found in a man aged 45-65 years in a cohort sampled during active COVID-19. CDR3 in amino acids: CASSVEGQVNTEAFF. For the CDR3, the DNA is TGTGCCAGCAGCGTTGAGGGACAGGTGAACACTGAAGCTTTCTTT.